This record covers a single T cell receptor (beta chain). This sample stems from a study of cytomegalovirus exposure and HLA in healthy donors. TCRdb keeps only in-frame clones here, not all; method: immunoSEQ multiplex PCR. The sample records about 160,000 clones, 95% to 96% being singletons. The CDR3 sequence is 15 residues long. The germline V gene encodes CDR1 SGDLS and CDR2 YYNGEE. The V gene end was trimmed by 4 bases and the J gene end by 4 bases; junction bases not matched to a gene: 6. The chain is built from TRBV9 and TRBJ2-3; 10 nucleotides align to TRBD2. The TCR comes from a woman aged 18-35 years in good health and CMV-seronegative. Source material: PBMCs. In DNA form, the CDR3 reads TGTGCCAGCAGCACCGGGACTAGCGTGTCAGATACGCAGTATTTT. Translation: CASSTGTSVSDTQYF.